The rows below give T cell receptor beta chains drawn from one sample of a study of beta chain features in type 1 diabetes. TCRdb's copy holds only in-frame clones and misses some; the assay was immunoSEQ multiplex PCR. The data contain over 200,000 clones, about a tenth of them seen just once; the ten biggest clones take up over 0.015%. The source material was naive CD4+ T cells from blood. The receptors stem from a man aged 30 to 45 with type 1 diabetes. The CDR3 runs from the conserved cysteine through the conserved F or W. D genes are given only for firm matches. Some rows have no size entry. The others give once, few or many, or a class for an expanded clone.

clone size: few; V gene: TRBV4-1; J gene: TRBJ2-1; D gene: TRBD2; CDR3 DNA: TGCGCCAGCAGCCGAGGACTAGCGGGGGGCGGCTCCTACAATGAGCAGTTCTTC; CDR3 protein: CASSRGLAGGGSYNEQFF
clone size: few; V gene: TRBV5-4; J gene: TRBJ2-1; D gene: TRBD2; CDR3 DNA: TGTGCCAGCAGCTACACAGCGGGGGGGATATCCAATGAGCAGTTCTTC; CDR3 protein: CASSYTAGGISNEQFF
clone size: few; V gene: TRBV18; J gene: TRBJ1-1; D gene: -; CDR3 DNA: TGTGCCAGCTCACCTCGGGAGGCTGCCGCAAACACTGAAGCTTTCTTT; CDR3 protein: CASSPREAAANTEAFF
clone size: -; V gene: TRBV2; J gene: TRBJ1-5; D gene: -; CDR3 DNA: TGTGCCAGCAGTCCGGGGTATAGCAATCAGCCCCAGCATTTT; CDR3 protein: CASSPGYSNQPQHF
clone size: -; V gene: TRBV18; J gene: TRBJ2-2; D gene: -; CDR3 DNA: TGTGCCAGCTCACCCGAGACACCCAACACCGGGGAGCTGTTTTTT; CDR3 protein: CASSPETPNTGELFF
clone size: -; V gene: TRBV6-5; J gene: TRBJ2-1; D gene: TRBD1; CDR3 DNA: TGTGCCAGCAGTCGGGACAGGGGTACTTACAATGAGCAGTTCTTC; CDR3 protein: CASSRDRGTYNEQFF
clone size: -; V gene: TRBV21-1; J gene: TRBJ2-7; D gene: -; CDR3 DNA: TGTGCCAGCAGCAAAGGAAAGTTAAGGAGGTTCTACGAGCAGTACTTC; CDR3 protein: CASSKGKLRRFYEQYF
clone size: few; V gene: TRBV29-1; J gene: TRBJ2-3; D gene: TRBD2; CDR3 DNA: TGCAGCGTCCTAGCGGCACTCGGCACAGATACGCAGTATTTT; CDR3 protein: CSVLAALGTDTQYF
clone size: -; V gene: TRBV6-5; J gene: TRBJ2-3; D gene: TRBD1; CDR3 DNA: TGTGCCAGCAGTTACGTAGGGACAGGGGTTTCAGATACGCAGTATTTT; CDR3 protein: CASSYVGTGVSDTQYF
clone size: -; V gene: TRBV2; J gene: TRBJ2-1; D gene: TRBD2; CDR3 DNA: TGTGCCAGCGGGGGACTAGCGGGTGAGCAGTTCTTC; CDR3 protein: CASGGLAGEQFF
clone size: -; V gene: TRBV5-1; J gene: TRBJ2-1; D gene: -; CDR3 DNA: TGCGCCAGCAGCTTGGGGCAGGAAGGGGATGAGCAGTTCTTC; CDR3 protein: CASSLGQEGDEQFF
clone size: few; V gene: TRBV9; J gene: TRBJ1-6; D gene: TRBD1; CDR3 DNA: TGTGCCAGCAGCCTGGACAGGGGGCCGGCACCCCTCCACTTT; CDR3 protein: CASSLDRGPAPLHF
clone size: -; V gene: TRBV6-1; J gene: TRBJ1-1; D gene: -; CDR3 DNA: TGTGCCAGCAGGAGGATTGTGGAAACTGAAGCTTTCTTT; CDR3 protein: CASRRIVETEAFF
clone size: -; V gene: TRBV5-1; J gene: TRBJ2-6; D gene: -; CDR3 DNA: TGCGCCAGCAGCTCTCAGGGCATTGGGGCCAACGTCCTGACTTTC; CDR3 protein: CASSSQGIGANVLTF
clone size: -; V gene: TRBV5-1; J gene: TRBJ2-3; D gene: -; CDR3 DNA: TGCGCCAGCAGCCCCGGTGGTTTAACAGATACGCAGTATTTT; CDR3 protein: CASSPGGLTDTQYF
clone size: few; V gene: TRBV5-1; J gene: TRBJ2-7; D gene: TRBD2; CDR3 DNA: TGCGCCAGCAGCTCGACTAGCGGGGGGATCGAGCAGTACTTC; CDR3 protein: CASSSTSGGIEQYF
clone size: few; V gene: TRBV5-4; J gene: TRBJ2-1; D gene: TRBD2; CDR3 DNA: TGTGCCAGCAGCTTAGTCGTTAGCGGGGGTGATGAGCAGTTCTTC; CDR3 protein: CASSLVVSGGDEQFF
clone size: few; V gene: TRBV28; J gene: TRBJ2-1; D gene: -; CDR3 DNA: TGTGCCAGCAGTTTAAAAACAGGGAGGGGGGGTGAGCAGTTCTTC; CDR3 protein: CASSLKTGRGGEQFF
clone size: -; V gene: TRBV7-9; J gene: TRBJ1-1; D gene: -; CDR3 DNA: TGTGCCAGCAGCCAACAGGGAGGGTACACTGAAGCTTTCTTT; CDR3 protein: CASSQQGGYTEAFF
clone size: few; V gene: TRBV18; J gene: TRBJ2-1; D gene: -; CDR3 DNA: TGTGCCAGCTCACCACCGGGGCTGCCCAATGAGCAGTTCTTC; CDR3 protein: CASSPPGLPNEQFF
clone size: -; V gene: TRBV5-1; J gene: TRBJ2-7; D gene: -; CDR3 DNA: TGCGCCAGCAGCTTTACGGGGAGTTACGAGCAGTACTTC; CDR3 protein: CASSFTGSYEQYF
clone size: few; V gene: TRBV29-1; J gene: TRBJ1-5; D gene: TRBD1; CDR3 DNA: TGCAGCGTACGACAGGGGGTACAGCCCCAGCATTTT; CDR3 protein: CSVRQGVQPQHF
clone size: few; V gene: TRBV7-2; J gene: TRBJ1-2; D gene: -; CDR3 DNA: TGTGCCAGCAGCTTAGGAACAGGGCAGCATGGCTACACCTTC; CDR3 protein: CASSLGTGQHGYTF
clone size: -; V gene: TRBV9; J gene: TRBJ2-1; D gene: -; CDR3 DNA: TGTGCCAGCAGCGCCCAGGGATTCTCCTACAATGAGCAGTTCTTC; CDR3 protein: CASSAQGFSYNEQFF
clone size: -; V gene: TRBV5-4; J gene: TRBJ1-1; D gene: -; CDR3 DNA: TGTGCCAGCAGCTTGGGAGGGGCGCGGGGCACTGAAGCTTTCTTT; CDR3 protein: CASSLGGARGTEAFF
clone size: -; V gene: TRBV11-2; J gene: TRBJ2-5; D gene: TRBD2; CDR3 DNA: TGTGCCAGCAGTCACGGACGGGGGGTCAAGACCCAGTACTTC; CDR3 protein: CASSHGRGVKTQYF
clone size: few; V gene: TRBV5-1; J gene: TRBJ2-2; D gene: -; CDR3 DNA: TGCGCCAGCAGCTTAGGCCCGGGCGGGGAGCTGTTTTTT; CDR3 protein: CASSLGPGGELFF
clone size: -; V gene: TRBV5-1; J gene: TRBJ1-2; D gene: -; CDR3 DNA: TGCGCCAGCAGCCCACAGGGATATCAGGGAGGCTACACCTTC; CDR3 protein: CASSPQGYQGGYTF
clone size: few; V gene: TRBV5-1; J gene: TRBJ2-7; D gene: TRBD1; CDR3 DNA: TGCGCCAGCAGCTCGACGGGACAGGCGGGCTACGAGCAGTACTTC; CDR3 protein: CASSSTGQAGYEQYF
clone size: -; V gene: TRBV28; J gene: TRBJ2-7; D gene: -; CDR3 DNA: TGTGCCAGCAGTCCCGACAGCTACAACGAGCAGTACTTC; CDR3 protein: CASSPDSYNEQYF
clone size: few; V gene: TRBV6-6; J gene: TRBJ2-7; D gene: -; CDR3 DNA: TGTGCCAGCAGTTTTCCCGGAGCCTACGAGCAGTACTTC; CDR3 protein: CASSFPGAYEQYF
clone size: few; V gene: TRBV21-1; J gene: TRBJ2-7; D gene: -; CDR3 DNA: TGTGCCAGCAGCAAAGATAAAGCGGGGGGCTCCTACGAGCAGTACTTC; CDR3 protein: CASSKDKAGGSYEQYF
clone size: few; V gene: TRBV28; J gene: TRBJ2-3; D gene: TRBD2; CDR3 DNA: TGTGCCAGCAGTTTATCCCAGCGGGGGGGGGATACGCAGTATTTT; CDR3 protein: CASSLSQRGGDTQYF